The next 6 T cell receptor beta chains were all read from a single sample in a study of lymphopenia after photon versus proton radiotherapy. Generated by immunoSEQ multiplex PCR, the TCRdb table keeps only in-frame clones and is missing some. The sample contains 60,000 to 75,000 clones, 87% of which appear only once. The starting material was peripheral blood, obtained from a patient treated with proton-based radiotherapy. These receptors originate from a man older than 75 with esophageal cancer.

The sample holds one count of this clone. The rearrangement joins TRBV19 to TRBJ1-2; TRBD1 matches at 8 bases. This CDR3 region has 13 residues. The germline V gene has CDR1 LNHDA and CDR2 SQIVND (reference sequence). J lost 4 bases, V lost 5 bases, and 3 bases had no gene match. The CDR3 nucleotides are TGTGCCAGTAGTTCCAGGGGGCCCTATGGCTACACCTTC. Its protein is CASSSRGPYGYTF.

The genes are TRBV30 and TRBJ1-1; D gene uncertain. V dropped 3 bases and J dropped 3 bases, with 8 bases sitting between them. The CDR3 covers 12 residues. CDR1 is GTSNPN, CDR2 SVGIG, per germline (reference sequence). The CDR3 DNA reads as TGTGCCTGGAGCCCGTTTGACACTGAAGCTTTCTTT. Its protein is CAWSPFDTEAFF.

V usage is TRBV10-3 and J usage is TRBJ1-2, with TRBD1 as a possible D gene (6 bases). Germline V gives CDR1 ENHRY, CDR2 SYGVKD. Trimming took 6 bases from V and 4 from J, leaving 15 bases between them. The CDR3 covers 14 residues. The CDR3 DNA follows: TGTGCCATCAGGTCAGGACAGACCTCCTATGGCTACACCTTC. It specifies CAIRSGQTSYGYTF.

The genes are TRBV12-5 and TRBJ1-5; TRBD1 matches at 7 bases. CDR3 length equals 16 residues. Germline V gene sequence: CDR1 LGHNT, CDR2 FRNRAP. V lost 4 bases to trimming and J lost 1 base; unmatched junction nucleotides: 7. The CDR3 region has the DNA TGTGCTAGTGGTTCGACAGGGTTTGGCAGCAATCAGCCCCAGCATTTT. It translates to CASGSTGFGSNQPQHF. Variable domain in full (rest from reference TRBV12-5 and TRBJ1-5): DARVTQTPRHKVTEMGQEVTMRCQPILGHNTVFWYRQTMMQGLELLAYFRNRAPLDDSGMPKDRFSAEMPDATLATLKIQPSEPRDSAVYFCASGSTGFGSNQPQHFGDGTRLSIL.

The rearrangement links TRBV23-1 to TRBJ2-7; TRBD2 matches 8 bases. TRBV23-1 has ORF status, its function being uncertain. This CDR3 has 16 amino acids. Germline trimming cut 1 base from V and 11 bases from J; bases unmatched to any gene: 16. CDR3 coding DNA: TGCGCCAGCAGTCAATTAGCGGGGCAGCGGGCCCCCGCGGAGTACTTC. This sequence encodes CASSQLAGQRAPAEYF.

The V call is TRBV27, the J call TRBJ1-3; D gene uncertain. CDR3 length: 14 residues. V was clipped by 3 bases and J by 4 bases, with 10 bases between them. Germline CDR1 and CDR2: MNHEY and SMNVEV (reference sequence). The DNA of the CDR3 is TGTGCCAGCAGTTTCGGCCAAACGGGAAACACCATATATTTT. This translates into CASSFGQTGNTIYF.